A selection of T cell receptor beta chains follows, all from one sample in a study of CD8+CD57+ T cells in acquired aplastic anemia. TCRdb re-derived calls from the reads in MiXCR, one entry per CDR3 protein. The sample includes 270,000 or so distinct CDR3 sequences, 82% of them seen just once. Sequencing input: sorted CD4+, CD8+, or CD8+CD57+ T cells (not recorded which) from PBMCs. These receptor sequences come from a human donor with aplastic anemia. Each CDR3 is given with its conserved first and last residue. A D gene is named only where the DNA matches it firmly. Expanded clones are given a class, and other clones once, few, many or no size at all.

TRBV20-1	NA	TRBJ2-7	TRBD1	TGCAGTGCTAGAGGGCAACAGACAGGGGCGCAGTACTTC	CSARGQQTGAQYF
TRBV11-2	NA	TRBJ1-6	NA	TGTGCCAGCAGCTCAATCGACAGGCTATCACCCCTCCACTTT	CASSSIDRLSPLHF
TRBV7-2	NA	TRBJ2-7	TRBD1	TGTGCCAGCAGCTCTCCGGACAGGGGCTACGAGCAGTACTTC	CASSSPDRGYEQYF
TRBV7-8	NA	TRBJ2-7	NA	TGTGCCAGCAGCTTAGTGGGAGGTCCCCTCACGCAGCAGTACTTC	CASSLVGGPLTQQYF
TRBV2	NA	TRBJ2-2	TRBD1	TGTGCCAGCGGGGAAGGGGGCACAGATATGTTTTTT	CASGEGGTDMFF
TRBV9	NA	TRBJ2-3	NA	TGTGCCAGCAGTATGACAGGAAAGAACACTGAAACTTATTTT	CASSMTGKNTETYF
TRBV11-3	NA	TRBJ1-5	NA	TGTGCCAGCAGCGAGTCGCATAGCGATCAGCCCCAGCATTTT	CASSESHSDQPQHF
TRBV2	NA	TRBJ2-1	NA	TGTGCCAGCGGAGAGGGACGAACAGATACGCAGTCCTTT	CASGEGRTDTQSF
TRBV7-4	NA	TRBJ2-5	NA	TGTGCCGGACACGGAGCCAGGGAGCCCCAGACCCACGACTTC	CAGHGAREPQTHDF
TRBV7-8	NA	TRBJ2-3	NA	TGTGCCAGCAGCTTAATGAGGGGTCCTGATAAGAAGTATTTT	CASSLMRGPDKKYF
TRBV5-6	NA	TRBJ1-1	NA	TGTGCCAGCAGCTTAGAACTGACAGTGAACAATGAAGCTTTCTTT	CASSLELTVNNEAFF
TRBV7-8	NA	TRBJ2-3	NA	TGTGCCAGCAGCTTAGTAGTTGGCCCCGGGAAGCAGAATGATACGCAGTATTTT	CASSLVVGPGKQNDTQYF
TRBV7-9	NA	TRBJ1-4	NA	TGTGCCAGCAGCAATTACAAAGGGAATGAAAAACTGTTTTTT	CASSNYKGNEKLFF
TRBV7-3	NA	TRBJ1-5	NA	TGTGCCAGCAGCTTAGCGGGGGGACCGAGTAATCAGCATTTT	CASSLAGGPSNQHF
TRBV9	NA	TRBJ2-4	NA	TGTGCCAGCAGCGTAGAATCGGCGTCTGTCGGCATTCAGTACTTC	CASSVESASVGIQYF
TRBV2	NA	TRBJ1-1	NA	TGTGCCAGCGGCGACGGTCTGACAGATACCCCTGAAGTTTTCTTT	CASGDGLTDTPEVFF
TRBV2	once	TRBJ1-2	NA	TGTGCCAGCGGGGACTCGGGGACCTATGGCTACTACTTT	CASGDSGTYGYYF
TRBV11-3	NA	TRBJ2-3	NA	TGTGCCAGCAGCTCACGAGGACCTACGAATACGCAGTATTTT	CASSSRGPTNTQYF
TRBV7-2	NA	TRBJ1-1	NA	TGTGCCAGCAGCTTAGGAGGGCAAGCCGACTATGGCTTCTTT	CASSLGGQADYGFF
TRBV7-3	NA	TRBJ2-1	NA	TGTGCCAGCAGCTTTCCTAGAACCATGAGGAGTGATGAGCAGTTCTTC	CASSFPRTMRSDEQFF
TRBV20-1	NA	TRBJ2-7	NA	TGCAGTGCTAGAGATCGAGGGCGGTCCCTCGGTCCGCAGTACTTC	CSARDRGRSLGPQYF
TRBV7-8	NA	TRBJ2-3	NA	TGTGCCAGCAGTTTAGGGCGAGGGCTCAATGATACGCAGTATTTT	CASSLGRGLNDTQYF
TRBV5-1	many	TRBJ2-1	NA	TGCGCCAGCAGCTTGGACAAGGTGGTCGGCAATGAGCAGTTCTTC	CASSLDKVVGNEQFF
TRBV2	once	TRBJ2-5	TRBD2	TGTGCCGGCCAAAGGGCTGGGACTACAGCGTACTTT	CAGQRAGTTAYF
TRBV7-9	NA	TRBJ2-1	TRBD2	TGTGCCAGCAGCTTTCAAAGAAGCGGGGGACTAGCGGTTAGTGAGCAGTTCTTC	CASSFQRSGGLAVSEQFF
TRBV7-2	NA	TRBJ1-1	NA	TGTGCCAGCAGCTTAGGTCTGACCGCAAACTCTGGCGCTTTCTTT	CASSLGLTANSGAFF
TRBV2	NA	TRBJ2-5	NA	TGTGCCAGCAGGGACGGGGGAGAGGCTACGTACTTC	CASRDGGEATYF